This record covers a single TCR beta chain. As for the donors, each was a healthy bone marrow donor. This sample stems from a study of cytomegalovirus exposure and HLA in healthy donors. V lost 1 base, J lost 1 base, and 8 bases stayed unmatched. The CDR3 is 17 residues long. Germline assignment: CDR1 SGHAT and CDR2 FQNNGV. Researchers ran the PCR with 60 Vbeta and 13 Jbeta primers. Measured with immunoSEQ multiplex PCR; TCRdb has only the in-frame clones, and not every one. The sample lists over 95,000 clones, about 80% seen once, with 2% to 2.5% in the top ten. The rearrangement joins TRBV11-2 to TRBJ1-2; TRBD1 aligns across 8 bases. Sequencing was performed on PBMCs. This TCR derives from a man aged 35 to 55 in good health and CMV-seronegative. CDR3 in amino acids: CASSLGWTGQSNYGYTF. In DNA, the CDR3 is TGTGCCAGCAGCTTAGGGTGGACAGGGCAAAGTAACTATGGCTACACCTTC.